The sample holds a few counts of the clone carrying this TCR beta chain. The same CDR3 arises from other DNA sequences in this sample as well. This sample is part of a study of blood T cell repertoires in COVID-19. Study details: The United States, Italy and Spain supplied acute and convalescent COVID-19 samples. T cells, B-cell-depleted T cells, or PBMCs provided the cDNA or gDNA that served as material.

The CDR3 is 16 residues long. The germline gives CDR1 SGHKS, CDR2 YYEKEE (reference sequence). With V trimmed by 1 base and J by 3 bases, 6 bases remained unmatched. Original processing methods: Amplifying reference gene primers gave estimates of nucleated cell counts. Produced via immunoSEQ multiplex PCR; TCRdb's table is partial and in-frame only. That table gives V, J and clone size, and the DNA gave D and trimming. The sample comprises roughly 280,000 clones, 86% of which are singletons, and roughly 8.5% rests with the top ten. J is TRBJ2-7 and V is TRBV5-5, with TRBD1 matching over 11 bases. The sequenced sample consisted of peripheral blood. The sequence was collected from a man aged 40-50 years with active or convalescent COVID-19. The CDR3 bases are TGTGCCAGCAGCTTGAGGCCCGGGACAGGGGGCTACGAGCAGTACTTC. Its protein is CASSLRPGTGGYEQYF.